These T cell receptor beta chains were read from a single sample in a study of T-cell memory formation after mild COVID-19. TCRdb independently ran MiXCR on the 5' RACE reads; one entry per CDR3 protein. Of roughly 250,000 distinct CDR3 sequences in the sample, roughly a sixth were seen once. The specimen sequenced was PBMCs or a T cell subset sorted from them (not recorded which). The receptor set was obtained from a man aged 18-30 years who had mild COVID-19 (a few samples of this study predate the infection). Cell type and time point are not known. Each CDR3 is given with its conserved first and last residue.

J	V	CDR3
TRBJ1-2	TRBV7-2	CASSSSRGGYTF
TRBJ1-5	TRBV4-2	CASSQDPQGSQPQHF
TRBJ2-3	TRBV4-1	CASSQIAGSTDTQYF
TRBJ2-2	TRBV4-2	CASSQASARTGELFF
TRBJ2-1	TRBV20-1	CSADPRQGGIHGEQFF
TRBJ2-7	TRBV19	CASSIWFGYEQYF
TRBJ2-3	TRBV6-5	CASSYGASTDTQYF
TRBJ2-7	TRBV6-2/TRBV6-3	CASSYRRLASLEQYF
TRBJ2-3	TRBV18	CASSRLGTSTITDTQYF
TRBJ1-5	TRBV15	CATSRDKGGNQPQHF
TRBJ2-3	TRBV11-2	CASRVGRGGPSTDTQYF
TRBJ2-5	TRBV7-2	CASSFVDRVKMETQYF
TRBJ2-3	TRBV27	CASSPHRAPGGGRTDTQYF
TRBJ1-5	TRBV6-6	CASRSGTDNQPQHF
TRBJ2-1	TRBV18	CASSPDNEQFF
TRBJ1-2	TRBV7-3	CASSLTAGGRGGYTF
TRBJ2-7	TRBV5-1	CASSPNSGSEQYF
TRBJ2-1	TRBV4-3	CASSLQGLAYNEQFF
TRBJ2-7	TRBV5-1	CASSSGLAGTYEQYF
TRBJ2-5	TRBV3-1	CASIRQGEETQYF
TRBJ1-2	TRBV18	CASSRQSGQGRDGYTF
TRBJ2-3	TRBV5-6	CASSLRTITRDTQYF
TRBJ2-1	TRBV7-3	CASSLRQPPNNEQFF
TRBJ2-5	TRBV20-1	CSARAAGETQYF
TRBJ2-7	TRBV18	CASSPPGKKGYEQYF
TRBJ2-2	TRBV6-5	CASSTTRGAGELFF
TRBJ2-6	TRBV6-2/TRBV6-3	CASSPLISGANVLTF
TRBJ2-6	TRBV4-3	CASSQSDRGTSGANVLTF
TRBJ2-1	TRBV7-2	CASSLAGTAYNEQFF
TRBJ1-2	TRBV12-3/TRBV12-4	CASSTETTHNYGYTF
TRBJ2-3	TRBV7-8	CASSHRSGGATDTQYF
TRBJ2-2	TRBV7-9	CASSFGQGHGELFF
TRBJ2-2	TRBV28	CASSLWTAGRGELFF
TRBJ2-5	TRBV20-1	CSARDRVNVETQYF
TRBJ2-2	TRBV5-5	CASSGDQGPGELFF